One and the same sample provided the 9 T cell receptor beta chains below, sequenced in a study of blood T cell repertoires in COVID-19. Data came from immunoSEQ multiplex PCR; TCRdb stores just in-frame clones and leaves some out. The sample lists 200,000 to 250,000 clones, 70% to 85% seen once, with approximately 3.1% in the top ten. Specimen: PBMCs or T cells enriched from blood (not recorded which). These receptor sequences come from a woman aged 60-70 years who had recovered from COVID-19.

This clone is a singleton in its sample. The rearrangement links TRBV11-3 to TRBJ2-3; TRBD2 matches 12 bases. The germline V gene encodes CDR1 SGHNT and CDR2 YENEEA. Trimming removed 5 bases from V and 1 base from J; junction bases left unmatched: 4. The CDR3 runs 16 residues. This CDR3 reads CASSIRTSGGTDTQYF. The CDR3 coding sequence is TGTGCCAGCAGCATACGGACTAGCGGGGGCACAGATACGCAGTATTTT.

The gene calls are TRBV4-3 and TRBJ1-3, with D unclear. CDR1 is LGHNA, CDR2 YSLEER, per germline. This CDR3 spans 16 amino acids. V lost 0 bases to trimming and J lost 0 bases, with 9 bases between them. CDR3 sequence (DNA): TGCGCCAGCAGCCAAGACGCGGTGTACTCTGGAAACACCATATATTTT. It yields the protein CASSQDAVYSGNTIYF.

The CDR3 region has the DNA TGCAGCGAGTCGACAGGGGTGGGCACAGATACGCAGTATTTT. It codes for CSESTGVGTDTQYF. The rearrangement links TRBV29-1 to TRBJ2-3, with TRBD1 matching 8 bases. There are 14 residues in the CDR3. From germline, CDR1 is SQVTM and CDR2 ANQGSEA. V lost 7 bases, J lost 1 base, and 7 bases stayed unmatched.

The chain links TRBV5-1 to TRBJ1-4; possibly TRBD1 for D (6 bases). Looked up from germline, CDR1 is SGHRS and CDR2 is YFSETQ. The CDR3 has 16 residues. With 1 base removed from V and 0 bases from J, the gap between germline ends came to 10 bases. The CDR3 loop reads CASSLQGSATNEKLFF. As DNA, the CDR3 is TGCGCCAGCAGCTTGCAGGGGTCGGCAACTAATGAAAAACTGTTTTTT.

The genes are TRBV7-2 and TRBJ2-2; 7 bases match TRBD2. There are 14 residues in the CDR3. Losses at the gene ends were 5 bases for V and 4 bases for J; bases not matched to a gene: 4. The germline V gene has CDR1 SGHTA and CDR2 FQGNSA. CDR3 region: CASSQERGTGELFF. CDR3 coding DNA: TGTGCCAGCAGCCAGGAGCGGGGCACCGGGGAGCTGTTTTTT.

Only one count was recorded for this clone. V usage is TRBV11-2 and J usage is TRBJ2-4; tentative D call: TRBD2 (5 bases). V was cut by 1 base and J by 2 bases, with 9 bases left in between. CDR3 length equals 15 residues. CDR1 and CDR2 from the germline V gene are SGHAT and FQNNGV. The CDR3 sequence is CASSLVSGPKNIQYF. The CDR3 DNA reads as TGTGCCAGCAGCTTAGTCAGCGGTCCCAAAAACATTCAGTACTTC.

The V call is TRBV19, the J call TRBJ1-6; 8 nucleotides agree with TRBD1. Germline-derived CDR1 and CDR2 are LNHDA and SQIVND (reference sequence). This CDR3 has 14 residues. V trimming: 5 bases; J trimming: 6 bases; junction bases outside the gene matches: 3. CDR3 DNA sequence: TGTGCCAGTAGTTTCGGGACAGGTAATTCACCCCTCCACTTT. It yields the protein CASSFGTGNSPLHF.

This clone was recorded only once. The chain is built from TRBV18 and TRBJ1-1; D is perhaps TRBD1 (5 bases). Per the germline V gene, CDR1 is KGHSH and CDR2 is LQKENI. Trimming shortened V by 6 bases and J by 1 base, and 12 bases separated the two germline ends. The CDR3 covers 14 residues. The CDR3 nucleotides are TGTGCCAGCTCTGTCGGTAGGGGGAACACTGAAGCTTTCTTT. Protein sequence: CASSVGRGNTEAFF.

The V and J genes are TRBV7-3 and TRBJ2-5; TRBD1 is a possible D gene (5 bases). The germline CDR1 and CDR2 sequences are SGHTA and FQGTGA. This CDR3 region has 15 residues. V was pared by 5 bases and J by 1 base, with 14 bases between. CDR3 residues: CASSRGTSTQETQYF. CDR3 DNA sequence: TGTGCCAGCAGCAGGGGTACATCCACCCAAGAGACCCAGTACTTC.